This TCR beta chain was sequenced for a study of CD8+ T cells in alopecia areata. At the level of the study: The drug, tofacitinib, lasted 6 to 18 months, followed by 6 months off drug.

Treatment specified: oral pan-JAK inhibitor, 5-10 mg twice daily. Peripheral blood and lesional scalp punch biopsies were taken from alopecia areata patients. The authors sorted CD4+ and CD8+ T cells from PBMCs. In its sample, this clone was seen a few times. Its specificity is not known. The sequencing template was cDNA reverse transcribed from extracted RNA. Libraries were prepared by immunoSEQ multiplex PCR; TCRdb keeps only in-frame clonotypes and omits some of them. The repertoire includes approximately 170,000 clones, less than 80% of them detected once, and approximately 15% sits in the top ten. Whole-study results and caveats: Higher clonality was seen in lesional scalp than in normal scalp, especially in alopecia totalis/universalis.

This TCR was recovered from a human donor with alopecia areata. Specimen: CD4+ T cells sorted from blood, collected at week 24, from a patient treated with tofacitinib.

The CDR3 spells CASSLGHPPNIQYF. The CDR3 DNA reads as TGTGCCAGCAGCTTGGGACACCCGCCAAACATTCAGTACTTC. The chain employs TRBV7-2 and TRBJ2-4, with D possibly TRBD1 on 6 matching bases. Trimming took 3 bases from V and 6 from J, leaving 12 bases between them. This CDR3 has 14 amino acids. CDR1 is SGHTA and CDR2 is FQGNSA in the germline V gene.